This entry concerns a single T cell receptor beta chain. What it binds is unknown. Profiling relied on immunoSEQ multiplex PCR, and the TCRdb table lists in-frame clones only, not all of them. The data show 200,000 to 250,000 clones, roughly 70% seen once. This CDR3 spans 15 amino acids. From germline, CDR1 is SGDLS and CDR2 YYNGEE. V lost 4 bases and J lost 3, with 13 bases in between. This specimen comes from a study of cytotoxic CD8 clonotypes in ibrutinib-treated CLL. Study details: Partial response was seen in 25 or so patients and complete response in 2; after median around six years, approximately 15 stayed remitted, some 12 progressed. Response samples were obtained once patients had received a median around 12 months of treatment, range 6 to 36.

Notes on the study in general: Baseline values of clonality outstripped age-matched healthy donors and followed circulating CD8+ T-cell counts.

This TCR derives from a human donor with chronic lymphocytic leukemia. The V call is TRBV9, the J call TRBJ2-2; maybe TRBD1 (6 bases). Specimen: PBMCs, collected after 24 months of ibrutinib treatment. In DNA, the CDR3 is TGTGCCAGCAGCCCGGACTCAGGGGACACCGGGGAGCTGTTTTTT. Translated, it gives CASSPDSGDTGELFF.